This T cell receptor (beta chain) was sequenced for a study of shared clonotypes between healthy human individuals. The table came from immunoSEQ multiplex PCR; TCRdb's copy has only in-frame clones and leaves some out. This table holds some 980,000 clones, less than 85% found once. Ten or more counts support this clone. Other DNA sequences in this specimen translate into the identical CDR3. This CDR3 is built from 13 residues. Deletions cut 3 bases from V and 1 base from J, with 7 bases between. Germline V gives CDR1 WNHNN, CDR2 SYGVQD (reference sequence). Material for sequencing was memory CD4+ T cells sorted from blood. The subset denotes: CD45RA-negative fraction. V gene TRBV10-1 combines with J gene TRBJ2-7; D not resolved. The sequence was obtained from a man aged 18 to 30 in good health. The CDR3 loop reads CASSESGSYEQYF. DNA for the CDR3: TGCGCCAGCAGTGAATCCGGATCCTACGAGCAGTACTTC.